What follows are 14 T cell receptor beta chains derived from one specimen sequenced in a study of blood T cells in healthy people across ages. Alongside a J-beta primer mix, a sample-barcoded 5' primer served in a second PCR lasting roughly 7 to 12 cycles. MiXCR, run by TCRdb on the 5' RACE reads, gives a single entry per CDR3 protein. The table has some 800,000 distinct CDR3 sequences, around 42% seen once. The material sequenced was blood. These receptor sequences come from a man between 60 and 70 years old in good health.

Regarding this clonotype: The DNA is omitted, as the CDR3 cannot be located on it reliably, and the CDR3 follows TCRdb's listing. CDR3 amino acids: CASSRVGQGANGANVLTF. This chain uses TRBV21-1 with TRBJ2-6; the listed D gene, TRBD1, was not tested against the DNA. TRBV21-1 constitutes a pseudogene. From its first to its last residue, the CDR3 has 18 amino acids.

This clonotype was counted many times. V and J are TRBV7-2 and TRBJ1-6; maybe TRBD1 (5 bases). Germline V gene sequence: CDR1 SGHTA, CDR2 FQGNSA. The CDR3 sequence is 15 residues long. Between the trimmed V and J ends, which lost 1 base and 10 bases, there was a span of 14 bases. The CDR3 DNA follows: TGTGCCAGCAGCTTAGGTCCCGGGACGGGATCACCCCTCCACTTT. Its translation: CASSLGPGTGSPLHF.

This clonotype came up a few times. The rearrangement uses TRBV6-1 and TRBJ2-3; D ambiguous. Germline V gene lookup returns CDR1 MNHNS and CDR2 SASEGT. V lost 3 bases and J lost 2, with 15 bases in between. CDR3 length: 16 residues. The DNA for the CDR3 is TGTGCCAGCAGTGATATTTTGGGTTCCTACACAGATACGCAGTATTTT. Protein product: CASSDILGSYTDTQYF.

This clonotype was detected only a few times. This rearrangement joins TRBV7-2 to TRBJ1-6, with 7 positions matching TRBD1. Germline V gives CDR1 SGHTA, CDR2 FQGNSA. Trimming removed 5 bases from V and 3 bases from J; junction bases left unmatched: 7. The CDR3 is 16 amino acids. In DNA, the CDR3 is TGTGCCAGCAGCCGCGGACAGGAGTTCTATAATTCACCCCTCCACTTT. It is translated as CASSRGQEFYNSPLHF. Supplemented by reference TRBV7-2 and TRBJ1-6, the full variable domain reads GAGVSQSPSNKVTEKGKDVELRCDPISGHTALYWYRQSLGQGLEFLIYFQGNSAPDKSGLPSDRFSAERTGGSVSTLTIQRTQQEDSAVYLCASSRGQEFYNSPLHFGNGTRLTVT.

V and J are TRBV7-9 and TRBJ1-2; D gene unclear. Trimming cost V 5 bases and J 4 bases, with 8 bases left between them. The CDR3 has 12 residues. Germline V gene sequence: CDR1 SEHNR, CDR2 FQNEAQ (reference sequence). The CDR3 reads CASSLYSYGYTF. CDR3 DNA sequence: TGTGCCAGCAGCCTTTACAGCTATGGCTACACCTTC. The complete variable domain, with remaining parts taken from reference TRBV7-9 and TRBJ1-2, reads DTGVSQNPRHKITKRGQNVTFRCDPISEHNRLYWYRQTLGQGPEFLTYFQNEAQLEKSRLLSDRFSAERPKGSFSTLEIQRTEQGDSAMYLCASSLYSYGYTFGSGTRLTVV.

This clonotype was counted a few times. V and J are TRBV6-5 and TRBJ2-7; tentatively, D is TRBD1 (6 bases). Trimming removed 5 bases at V and 4 bases at J, with 12 bases between. The CDR3 has 13 amino acids. The germline gives CDR1 MNHEY, CDR2 SVGAGI. The CDR3 region has the DNA TGTGCCAGCAGTCGGACAGATCTATACGAGCAGTACTTC. Protein sequence: CASSRTDLYEQYF.

J is TRBJ2-5 and V is TRBV5-1, with 7 positions matching TRBD1. Germline CDR1 reads SGHRS; CDR2 reads YFSETQ. The CDR3 is 15 residues long. With 0 bases clipped from V and 3 bases from J, the junction kept 5 bases outside the gene matches. CDR3 sequence reads: CASSLGRDSKETQYF. In DNA form, the CDR3 reads TGCGCCAGCAGCTTGGGTCGGGACAGCAAAGAGACCCAGTACTTC.

This clonotype has only a few counts. V and J are TRBV27 and TRBJ2-3, with 13 bases fitting TRBD2. CDR3 length: 17 residues. V shed 0 bases and J 6 bases; nucleotides not matched to a gene: 6. Per the germline V gene, CDR1 is MNHEY and CDR2 is SMNVEV (reference sequence). CDR3 bases: TGTGCCAGCAGTTTATCGGGACCGGGACTAGCGGGGGATACGCAGTATTTT. It translates to CASSLSGPGLAGDTQYF.

In this sample, this clonotype turned up a few times. The chain has TRBV4-1 and TRBJ1-2, with D possibly matching TRBD1 (5 bases). CDR3 length: 15 residues. Trimming removed 0 bases at V and 6 bases at J, with 14 bases between. CDR1 and CDR2 from the germline V gene are MGHRA and YSYEKL. CDR3 protein: CASSQDTRGTNGYTF. The CDR3 nucleotides are TGCGCCAGCAGCCAAGATACCCGAGGGACGAATGGCTACACCTTC.

In this sample, this clonotype turned up a few times. The chain joins TRBV6-5 to TRBJ1-4; D might be TRBD1 (5 bases). The ends were cut back, 5 bases at V and 10 bases at J, with 14 bases in the middle. This CDR3 region has 13 residues. Per germline, CDR1 MNHEY and CDR2 SVGAGI. The CDR3 bases are TGTGCCAGCAGTGACGGGACGGGTGGAAAACTGTTTTTT. Translating it yields CASSDGTGGKLFF.

The J gene is TRBJ2-4, the V gene TRBV4-1; 7 positions agree with TRBD2. The J call is uncertain, as TRBJ2-7 better fits the DNA end. The CDR3 contains 15 residues. In germline, CDR1 is MGHRA, CDR2 YSYEKL. The CDR3 region is CASSQVGTGGSEQYF. Here the CDR3 DNA reads TGCGCCAGCAGCCAAGTCGGGACCGGGGGGTCCGAGCAGTACTTC.

The genes are TRBV7-2 and TRBJ2-1, with D perhaps being TRBD1 or TRBD2 (5 bases each). The CDR3 totals 13 residues. The germline gives CDR1 SGHTA, CDR2 FQGNSA. Deletions cut 5 bases from V and 9 bases from J, with 14 bases between. Here the CDR3 reads CASSPDRDGEQFF. Written as DNA, the CDR3 is TGTGCCAGCAGCCCCGACCGGGACGGTGAGCAGTTCTTC.

The chain recombines TRBV12-5 with TRBJ1-5; no clear D gene. V shed 0 bases and J shed 3 bases, with 0 bases lying between them. Germline CDR1 and CDR2: LGHNT and FRNRAP. This CDR3 region has 12 residues. In nucleotides, the CDR3 is TGTGCTAGTGGTTTGGTCAATCAGCCCCAGCATTTT. It translates to CASGLVNQPQHF. Using reference TRBV12-5 and TRBJ1-5 for the parts outside the CDR3, the full variable domain is DARVTQTPRHKVTEMGQEVTMRCQPILGHNTVFWYRQTMMQGLELLAYFRNRAPLDDSGMPKDRFSAEMPDATLATLKIQPSEPRDSAVYFCASGLVNQPQHFGDGTRLSIL.

The V and J genes are TRBV29-1 and TRBJ2-7, with TRBD2 identical over 8 bases. V shed 7 bases and J 3 bases; nucleotides not matched to a gene: 5. The CDR3 totals 12 residues. Germline V gene lookup returns CDR1 SQVTM and CDR2 ANQGSEA. The CDR3 protein is CSAGLAGYEQYF. The CDR3 DNA follows: TGCAGCGCCGGACTAGCCGGCTACGAGCAGTACTTC.